Ten or more counts support the clone carrying this T cell receptor beta chain. Antigen specificity is unknown. The template was RNA from unsorted bulk tissue. This CDR3 is built from 14 residues. From germline, CDR1 is SGHTA and CDR2 FQGTGA. V was pared by 3 bases and J by 2 bases, with 9 bases between. This sample is drawn from a study of tumor and adjacent non-tumor tissue in lung cancer. Study context: There were some 12 adenocarcinoma, a couple of squamous cell carcinoma and 1 small cell lung cancer cases. General study points: Significantly higher TCR diversity was found in tumor than normal lung.

TCRbeta libraries were built with three rounds of nested PCR, modified from ARM-PCR. From the multiplex PCR reads, TCRdb called clonotypes with MiXCR, one entry per CDR3 protein. The sample lists tens of thousands of distinct CDR3 sequences; more than 60% were seen once. The chain joins TRBV7-3 to TRBJ2-3; tentative D call: TRBD2 (6 bases). This receptor was obtained from a woman between 50 and 59 years old with non-small cell lung cancer. Sequenced: lung tumor tissue. CDR3 residues: CASSLEGYTDTQYF. Here the CDR3 DNA reads TGTGCCAGCAGCTTGGAGGGTTACACAGATACGCAGTATTTT.